A single sample is the source of the 22 T cell receptor beta chains below, sequenced in a study of spatial heterogeneity in lung cancer. TCRdb recomputed calls from the 5' RACE reads with MiXCR, one row per CDR3 protein. The table shows 50,000 to 60,000 distinct CDR3 sequences, with less than 9% occurring only once. Time point here: blood at routine non-recurrence follow-up after resection. Tumor, nontumor lung or frozen PBMC supplied whole RNA, sequenced without sorting. This sample comprised PBMCs, obtained at follow-up. All receptors derive from a female donor with early-stage non-small cell lung cancer.

The chain combines TRBV6-6 with TRBJ1-3, with D tentatively TRBD1 (6 bases). The CDR3 has 15 amino acids. V dropped 7 bases and J dropped 3 bases, with 16 bases sitting between them. Germline V gene sequence: CDR1 MNHNY, CDR2 SVGAGI (reference sequence). The CDR3, as DNA: TGTGCCAGCACCTACTGGGGGGCGCTTGGAAACACCATATATTTT. It codes for CASTYWGALGNTIYF.

This clonotype turned up a few times. The chain joins TRBV13 to TRBJ1-2; 10 nucleotides match TRBD1. CDR3 length: 13 residues. V dropped 3 bases and J dropped 6; count of bases not matched to a gene: 1. In germline, CDR1 is PRHDT, CDR2 FYEKMQ (reference sequence). DNA for the CDR3: TGTGCCAGCAGCTTCGGACAGGGGGATGGCTACACCTTC. As protein: CASSFGQGDGYTF.

There are many counts of this clonotype. This chain uses TRBV28 with TRBJ2-1; 8 positions match TRBD1. Germline V gene data show CDR1 as MDHEN and CDR2 as SYDVKM. This CDR3 region has 14 residues. V lost 3 bases, J lost 2 bases, and 0 bases stayed unmatched. The CDR3 DNA reads as TGTGCCAGCAGTTTGACAGGGGCCTACAATGAGCAGTTCTTC. This sequence encodes CASSLTGAYNEQFF.

This clonotype has just a few counts. The chain recombines TRBV20-1 with TRBJ2-1, with a weak D call TRBD2 (5 bases). Trimming removed 5 bases from V and 5 bases from J, with 13 bases in between. This CDR3 is built from 13 residues. Per the germline V gene, CDR1 is DFQATT and CDR2 is SNEGSKA (reference sequence). The DNA for the CDR3 is TGCAGTGCTCCCCTCCGGGGTAACAATGAGCAGTTCTTC. It specifies CSAPLRGNNEQFF.

This clonotype appeared a few times. The chain has TRBV7-2 and TRBJ1-1; the D gene is possibly TRBD1 (5 bases). CDR1 and CDR2 from the germline V gene are SGHTA and FQGNSA. The germline V and J ends were trimmed by 2 bases and 7 bases, with 11 bases remaining between them. This CDR3 comprises 13 residues. The CDR3 coding sequence is TGTGCCAGCAGCTTATTATTGGGGGGTGAAGCTTTCTTT. Protein: CASSLLLGGEAFF.

This clonotype was recorded many times. The V gene is TRBV11-2, the J gene TRBJ2-6; D remains unclear. This CDR3 is built from 14 residues. Germline CDR1 reads SGHAT; CDR2 reads FQNNGV. Trimming pared 4 bases from V and 0 bases from J, leaving 4 bases between. This CDR3 is CASSSYSGANVLTF. The CDR3 DNA sequence: TGTGCCAGCAGCTCCTACTCTGGGGCCAACGTCCTGACTTTC.

This clonotype was detected a few times. The chain employs TRBV5-1 and TRBJ2-4; 10 bases match TRBD2. From germline, CDR1 is SGHRS and CDR2 YFSETQ. The CDR3 runs 14 residues. The V and J ends lost 3 bases and 5 bases, in that order; junction bases with no gene match: 2. In nucleotides, the CDR3 is TGCGCCAGCAGCTCTAGCGGGGGACAAAACATTCAGTACTTC. This sequence encodes CASSSSGGQNIQYF.

This clonotype was observed many times. The CDR3, as DNA: TGTGCCAGCAGCCCGGGGGGGCCCGCCACAGATACGCAGTATTTT. Its protein is CASSPGGPATDTQYF. The chain has TRBV7-2 and TRBJ2-3, with TRBD2 identical over 8 bases. The V gene's germline CDR1 is SGHTA and CDR2 FQGNSA. The CDR3 runs to 15 residues. V shed 5 bases and J 2 bases; nucleotides not matched to a gene: 6.

The chain has TRBV10-3 and TRBJ2-1, with 8 nucleotides matching TRBD2. Losses at the gene ends were 7 bases for V and 4 bases for J; bases not matched to a gene: 9. Germline V gene lookup returns CDR1 ENHRY and CDR2 SYGVKD. The CDR3 contains 15 residues. The CDR3 DNA follows: TGTGCCATCATGGACGGGGGGGCCCGGTACAATGAGCAGTTCTTC. It is translated as CAIMDGGARYNEQFF.

This clonotype was seen at least ten times. The J gene is TRBJ2-5, the V gene TRBV7-7; possibly TRBD1 or TRBD2 for D (6 bases each). The CDR3 spans 14 residues. CDR1 and CDR2 (germline): SSHAT, FNYEAQ (reference sequence). Trimming took 8 bases from V and 4 from J, leaving 17 bases between them. The CDR3 reads CASSPQGRGETQYF. The CDR3 DNA sequence: TGTGCCAGCTCCCCTCAGGGGCGGGGAGAGACCCAGTACTTC. The full variable domain, completed using reference TRBV7-7 and TRBJ2-5, is GAGVSQSPRYKVTKRGQDVTLRCDPISSHATLYWYQQALGQGPEFLTYFNYEAQPDKSGLPSDRFSAERPEGSISTLTIQRTEQRDSAMYRCASSPQGRGETQYFGPGTRLLVL.

There are a few counts of this clonotype. The CDR3 coding sequence is TGTGCCAGCAGCATGCAGGGCACAGATACGCAGTATTTT. Its protein product is CASSMQGTDTQYF. The chain uses TRBV12-3 or TRBV12-4 and TRBJ2-3, with unresolved D. Trimming removed 6 bases from V and 1 base from J, with 8 bases in between. CDR3 length: 13 residues.

This chain joins TRBV21-1 and TRBJ1-1. TRBV21-1 constitutes a pseudogene. CDR3 length equals 13 residues. CDR3 protein: CASGNRVGTEAFF. DNA for the CDR3: TGTGCCAGCGGCAACCGGGTGGGGACTGAAGCTTTCTTT.

Notes on this clonotype: This may arise from a read error, as a much more abundant clone is one base away. The chain combines TRBV7-2 with TRBJ2-1, with TRBD1 matching 7 bases. The CDR3 has 14 amino acids. J gave up 6 bases and V 7 bases, and 9 bases lay outside the gene matches. Germline V gene data show CDR1 as SGHTA and CDR2 as FQGNSA. CDR3 loop: CASTLGQTCNEQFF. The DNA for the CDR3 is TGTGCCAGCACCTTGGGACAGACCTGCAATGAGCAGTTCTTC. Together with reference TRBV7-2 and TRBJ2-1, the CDR3 gives the full variable domain: GAGVSQSPSNKVTEKGKDVELRCDPISGHTALYWYRQSLGQGLEFLIYFQGNSAPDKSGLPSDRFSAERTGGSVSTLTIQRTQQEDSAVYLCASTLGQTCNEQFFGPGTRLTVL.

This clonotype was counted many times. The V and J genes are TRBV28 and TRBJ1-3, with TRBD1 as a possible D gene (6 bases). The ends were cut back, 6 bases at V and 5 bases at J, with 20 bases in the middle. This CDR3 spans 16 amino acids. CDR1 MDHEN and CDR2 SYDVKM come from the germline V gene. The CDR3 region has the DNA TGTGCCAGCAGAACCGAACACGGGGGGGGCCGAAACACCATATATTTT. This encodes CASRTEHGGGRNTIYF.

This clonotype appeared many times. CDR3 in DNA: TGTGCCAGCTCGGCCGCAGGGGGTCGGTCCTACAATGAGCAGTTCTTC. This sequence encodes CASSAAGGRSYNEQFF. This sequence joins TRBV18 and TRBJ2-1; 7 positions agree with TRBD1. Germline CDR1 and CDR2: KGHSH and LQKENI. V shed 6 bases and J 1 base; nucleotides not matched to a gene: 9. CDR3 size: 16 residues.

Ten or more counts support this clonotype. The rearrangement joins TRBV5-1 to TRBJ2-7, with D unclear. The CDR3 covers 14 residues. Per germline, CDR1 SGHRS and CDR2 YFSETQ. Trimming pared 0 bases from V and 5 bases from J, leaving 12 bases between. CDR3: CASSLDAQQNEQYF. Here the CDR3 DNA reads TGCGCCAGCAGCTTGGATGCACAACAGAACGAGCAGTACTTC.

The chain uses TRBV5-1 and TRBJ1-1; D not certain. V dropped 4 bases and J dropped 2 bases, with 12 bases sitting between them. The germline CDR1 and CDR2 sequences are SGHRS and YFSETQ. The CDR3 length is 14 residues. CDR3 DNA sequence: TGCGCCAGCAGCGTAACAAGGGATAACACTGAAGCTTTCTTT. Residues: CASSVTRDNTEAFF.

The chain has TRBV18 and TRBJ2-7; 12 bases are shared with TRBD2. The V gene end was trimmed by 6 bases and the J gene end by 4 bases; junction bases not matched to a gene: 10. CDR1 is KGHSH and CDR2 is LQKENI in the germline V gene. The CDR3 loop spans 16 amino acids. The CDR3 is CASSMTSGRFLYEQYF. DNA for the CDR3: TGTGCCAGCTCGATGACTAGCGGGAGATTTTTGTACGAGCAGTACTTC. The whole variable domain, filled in from reference TRBV18 and TRBJ2-7, reads NAGVMQNPRHLVRRRGQEARLRCSPMKGHSHVYWYRQLPEEGLKFMVYLQKENIIDESGMPKERFSAEFPKEGPSILRIQQVVRGDSAAYFCASSMTSGRFLYEQYFGPGTRLTVT.

This clonotype showed up just a few times. The chain recombines TRBV5-1 with TRBJ2-5; tentatively, D is TRBD2 (5 bases). Looked up from germline, CDR1 is SGHRS and CDR2 is YFSETQ. The CDR3 consists of 14 residues. V lost 0 bases and J 3 bases, leaving 9 bases between the germline ends. Here the CDR3 reads CASSLALAEETQYF. CDR3 coding DNA: TGCGCCAGCAGCTTGGCGCTAGCAGAAGAGACCCAGTACTTC.

V is TRBV2 and J is TRBJ2-7; a weak D match, TRBD2 (5 bases). This CDR3 has 13 amino acids. Trimming stripped 8 bases from V and 3 bases from J, with 14 bases between. Germline CDR1 is SNHLY and CDR2 is FYNNEI. DNA of the CDR3: TGTGCCAGCGATCTCGAGGGTGACTACGAGCAGTACTTC. Amino acids: CASDLEGDYEQYF.

This clonotype was seen at least ten times. The rearrangement links TRBV12-5 to TRBJ1-1; possible D gene TRBD1, 5 bases. Germline CDR1 LGHNT, CDR2 FRNRAP. This CDR3 comprises 16 residues. V lost 0 bases, J lost 2 bases, and 13 bases lay in between. In nucleotides, the CDR3 is TGTGCTAGTGGTTTGGTACTGGGACGGGCTAACACTGAAGCTTTCTTT. Its translation is CASGLVLGRANTEAFF.

The rearrangement joins TRBV4-1 to TRBJ2-7; 7 nucleotides agree with TRBD2. CDR1 is MGHRA and CDR2 is YSYEKL in the germline V gene. The CDR3 covers 15 residues. The junction had 10 bases not matched to a gene; V was cut back by 4 bases and J by 4 bases. CDR3 loop: CASSPNGLEKYEQYF. CDR3 in DNA: TGCGCCAGCAGCCCGAATGGACTAGAGAAATACGAGCAGTACTTC.